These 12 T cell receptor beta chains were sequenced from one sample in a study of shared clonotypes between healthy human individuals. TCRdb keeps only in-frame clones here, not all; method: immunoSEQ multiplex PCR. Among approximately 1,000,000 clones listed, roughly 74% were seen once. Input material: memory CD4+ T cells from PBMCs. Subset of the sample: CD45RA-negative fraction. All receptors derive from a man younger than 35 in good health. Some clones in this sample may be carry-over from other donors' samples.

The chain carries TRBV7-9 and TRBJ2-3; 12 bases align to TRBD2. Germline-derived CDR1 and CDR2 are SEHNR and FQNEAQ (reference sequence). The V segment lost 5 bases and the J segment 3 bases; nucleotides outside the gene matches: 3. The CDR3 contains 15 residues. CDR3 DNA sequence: TGTGCCAGCAGCCTCGGGACTAGCGGGACAGATACGCAGTATTTT. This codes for CASSLGTSGTDTQYF.

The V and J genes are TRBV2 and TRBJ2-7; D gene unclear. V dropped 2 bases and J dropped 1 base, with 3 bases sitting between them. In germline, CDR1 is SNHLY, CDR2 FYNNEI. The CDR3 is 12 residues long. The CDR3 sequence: CASSEQSYEQYF. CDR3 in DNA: TGTGCCAGCAGTGAACAGTCCTACGAGCAGTACTTC. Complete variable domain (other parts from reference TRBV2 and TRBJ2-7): EPEVTQTPSHQVTQMGQEVILRCVPISNHLYFYWYRQILGQKVEFLVSFYNNEISEKSEIFDDQFSVERPDGSNFTLKIRSTKLEDSAMYFCASSEQSYEQYFGPGTRLTVT.

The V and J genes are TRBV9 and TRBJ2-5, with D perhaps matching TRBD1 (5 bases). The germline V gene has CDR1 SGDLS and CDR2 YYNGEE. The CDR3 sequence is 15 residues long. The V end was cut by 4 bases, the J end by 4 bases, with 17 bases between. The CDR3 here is CASSRSLSGSETQYF. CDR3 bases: TGTGCCAGCAGCCGTTCCCTGTCAGGGTCAGAGACCCAGTACTTC.

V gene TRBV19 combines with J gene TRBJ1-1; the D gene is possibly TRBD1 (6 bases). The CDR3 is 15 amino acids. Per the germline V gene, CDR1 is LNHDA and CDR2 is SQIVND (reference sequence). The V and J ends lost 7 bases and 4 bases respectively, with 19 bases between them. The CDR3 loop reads CASKEWGPGATEAFF. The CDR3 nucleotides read TGTGCCAGTAAGGAATGGGGCCCGGGGGCCACTGAAGCTTTCTTT.

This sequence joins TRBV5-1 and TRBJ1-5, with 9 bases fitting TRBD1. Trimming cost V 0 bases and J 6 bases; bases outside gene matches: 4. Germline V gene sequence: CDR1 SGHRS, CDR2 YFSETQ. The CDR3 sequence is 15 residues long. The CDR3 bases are TGCGCCAGCAGCTTGGATGGGACAGGGAGTCAGCCCCAGCATTTT. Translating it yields CASSLDGTGSQPQHF.

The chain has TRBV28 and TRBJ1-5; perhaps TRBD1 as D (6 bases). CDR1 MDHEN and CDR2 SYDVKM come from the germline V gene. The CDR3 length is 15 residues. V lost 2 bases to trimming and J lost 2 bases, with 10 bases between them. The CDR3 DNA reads TGTGCCAGCAGTTTAGCGGGGGCGGGCAATCAGCCCCAGCATTTT. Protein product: CASSLAGAGNQPQHF. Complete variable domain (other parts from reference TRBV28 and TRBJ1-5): DVKVTQSSRYLVKRTGEKVFLECVQDMDHENMFWYRQDPGLGLRLIYFSYDVKMKEKGDIPEGYSVSREKKERFSLILESASTNQTSMYLCASSLAGAGNQPQHFGDGTRLSIL.

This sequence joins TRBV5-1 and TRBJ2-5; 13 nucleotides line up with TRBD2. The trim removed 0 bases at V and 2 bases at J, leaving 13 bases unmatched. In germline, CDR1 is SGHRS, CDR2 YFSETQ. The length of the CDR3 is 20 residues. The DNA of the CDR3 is TGCGCCAGCAGCTTGGCTCCAGGTTCTAGACTAGCGGGAGGACAAGAGACCCAGTACTTC. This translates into CASSLAPGSRLAGGQETQYF.

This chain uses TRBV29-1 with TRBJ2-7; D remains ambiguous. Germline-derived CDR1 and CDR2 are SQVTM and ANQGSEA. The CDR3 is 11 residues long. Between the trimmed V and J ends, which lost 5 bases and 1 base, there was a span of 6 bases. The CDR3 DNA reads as TGCAGCGTTTCCGCGTCCTACGAGCAGTACTTC. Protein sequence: CSVSASYEQYF.

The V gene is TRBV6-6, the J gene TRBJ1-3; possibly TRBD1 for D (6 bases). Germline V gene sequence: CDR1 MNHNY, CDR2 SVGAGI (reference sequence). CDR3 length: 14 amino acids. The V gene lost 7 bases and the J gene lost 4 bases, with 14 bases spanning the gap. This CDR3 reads CASTTQGSGNTIYF. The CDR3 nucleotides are TGTGCCAGCACTACACAGGGCTCCGGAAACACCATATATTTT.

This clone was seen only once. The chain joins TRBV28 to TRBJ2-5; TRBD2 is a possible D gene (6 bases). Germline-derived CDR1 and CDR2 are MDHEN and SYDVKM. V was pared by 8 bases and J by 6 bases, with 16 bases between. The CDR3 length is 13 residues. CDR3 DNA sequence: TGTGCCAGCGGGGAGGCGACACCGAAGACCCAGTACTTC. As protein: CASGEATPKTQYF.

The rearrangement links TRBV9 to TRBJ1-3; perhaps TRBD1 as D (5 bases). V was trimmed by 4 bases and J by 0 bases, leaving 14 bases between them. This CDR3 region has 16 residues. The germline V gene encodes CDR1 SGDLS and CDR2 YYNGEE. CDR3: CASSPGLFSSGNTIYF. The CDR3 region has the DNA TGTGCCAGCAGCCCGGGACTGTTTTCCTCTGGAAACACCATATATTTT.

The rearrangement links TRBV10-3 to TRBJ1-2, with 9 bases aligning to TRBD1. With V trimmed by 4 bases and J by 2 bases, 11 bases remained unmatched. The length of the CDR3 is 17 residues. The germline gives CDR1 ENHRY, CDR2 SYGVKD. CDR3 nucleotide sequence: TGTGCCATCAGTGGGGGAACAGGGGGCACAATGAACTATGGCTACACCTTC. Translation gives CAISGGTGGTMNYGYTF.